This entry describes one T cell receptor beta chain. This sample was taken from a study of shared clonotypes between healthy human individuals. The table came from immunoSEQ multiplex PCR; TCRdb's copy has only in-frame clones and leaves some out. The sample has about 2.3 million clones; about nine tenths are singletons. Trimming removed 4 bases from V and 8 bases from J, with 19 bases in between. The CDR3 runs to 15 residues. Germline lookup yields CDR1 SGDLS and CDR2 YYNGEE. Material for sequencing was naive CD4+ T cells from PBMCs. Subset reported: CD45RA+ positively selected. V is TRBV9 and J is TRBJ2-1; possibly TRBD2 for D (6 bases). This sequence was found in a young man in good health. Some clones in this sample may be carry-over from other donors' samples. In DNA form, the CDR3 reads TGTGCCAGCAGCCGCGGGTGGGCTAGCGATCATGAGCAGTTCTTC. This sequence encodes CASSRGWASDHEQFF.